This TCR beta chain derives from a study of blood T cell repertoires in COVID-19. Looking at the study overall: Sites across the United States, Italy and Spain contributed samples from acute and convalescent COVID-19. PBMCs, B-cell-depleted T cells, or T cells provided the cDNA or gDNA that made up the material.

Profiled with immunoSEQ multiplex PCR; TCRdb holds only in-frame clones, not every one. This sample carries 250,000 or so clones, 80% to 95% of them seen once, and the ten largest clones take 2.5% to 3%. The germline V gene has CDR1 SGHRS and CDR2 YFSETQ. The CDR3 extends over 15 amino acids. V shed 3 bases and J 3 bases; nucleotides not matched to a gene: 7. Participant ages covered about 18 to 95 years across about 22 US areas. Participant reports of clinical history set cohort assignment. This chain links TRBV5-1 with TRBJ2-7; 9 bases map to TRBD1. The source is a man aged 40-49 years who had been exposed to COVID-19. Input material: PBMCs or T cells enriched from blood (not recorded which). CDR3 nucleotide sequence: TGCGCCAGCAGCTGGGGACAGGGATATCGCTACGAGCAGTACTTC. Translating it yields CASSWGQGYRYEQYF.